The rows below give T cell receptor beta chains drawn from one sample of a study of blood T cell repertoires in COVID-19. Sequencing was performed with immunoSEQ multiplex PCR; in TCRdb, only in-frame clones are kept and a portion is missing. The sample shows about 670,000 clones, approximately 90% of them seen only once. Sequencing was carried out using peripheral blood. These receptors were obtained from a woman between 18 and 29 years old with acute or convalescent COVID-19. Both conserved end residues are part of each CDR3. Part of the rows lack a size; the others show once, few, many or a class for expanded clones.

abundance | v_gene | CDR3aa
NA | TRBV7-9 | CASSLAYQGDEKLFF
once | TRBV19 | CASTLRVNYGYTF
NA | TRBV29-1 | CSVASQGLLNTEAFF
NA | TRBV7-2 | CASSMEGGQPQHF
NA | TRBV19 | CASSLSTGGGYTF
NA | TRBV9 | CASSEGGGAQETQYF
NA | TRBV18 | CASSIGGDTEAFF
NA | TRBV5-5 | CASSVQGSAVRNNEQFF
NA | TRBV23-1 | CASSQSRGFIQETQYF
NA | TRBV3-1/TRBV3-2 | CASSQDRGNTIYF
NA | TRBV18 | CASSPVLAASTGELFF
once | TRBV7-2 | CASRFDTGNSPLHF
NA | TRBV5-4 | CASSLSVSNEKLFF
NA | TRBV6-5 | CASSSSWEGSYEQYF
NA | TRBV28 | CASTSNPGQGYEQYF
NA | TRBV11-2 | CASSSGQGDEKLFF
NA | TRBV27 | CASSLSRARGTEAFF
NA | TRBV5-1 | CASSLGLAGVAPRVDEQYF
NA | TRBV7-9 | CASSPSGGNLMNTEAFF
NA | TRBV6-5 | CASSLGTEAFF
NA | TRBV9 | CASSVEGGNTIYF
NA | TRBV30 | CAWSRFRDTEAFF
NA | TRBV29-1 | CSVADGWLGNQPQHF
NA | TRBV4-2 | CASSQDGSGRNSPLHF
NA | TRBV5-8 | CASSLAWPLRVTGELFF
NA | TRBV5-1 | CASSFQGAGETQYF
NA | TRBV12-5 | CASGTTTFAAPAFF
NA | TRBV6-5 | CASTRERDQPQHF
NA | TRBV19 | CASWRENTEAFF
NA | TRBV25-1 | CASSEGSGKDTQYF
NA | TRBV21-1 | CVLGQVPNEQFF
NA | TRBV30 | CAWRPAHYGYTF
few | TRBV7-9 | CASSGLEGFSRTEAFF
NA | TRBV7-3 | CASRPDRGNSPLHF
NA | TRBV27 | CASSSVGNSPLHF
few | TRBV30 | CAWSEGRTGGKQPQHF
NA | TRBV27 | CASSLTITAIPYGYTF
NA | TRBV2 | CASLDRGPQFGDGYTF
NA | TRBV19 | CASSIRMRTGYGYTF
NA | TRBV29-1 | CSVASTGGGYGYTF